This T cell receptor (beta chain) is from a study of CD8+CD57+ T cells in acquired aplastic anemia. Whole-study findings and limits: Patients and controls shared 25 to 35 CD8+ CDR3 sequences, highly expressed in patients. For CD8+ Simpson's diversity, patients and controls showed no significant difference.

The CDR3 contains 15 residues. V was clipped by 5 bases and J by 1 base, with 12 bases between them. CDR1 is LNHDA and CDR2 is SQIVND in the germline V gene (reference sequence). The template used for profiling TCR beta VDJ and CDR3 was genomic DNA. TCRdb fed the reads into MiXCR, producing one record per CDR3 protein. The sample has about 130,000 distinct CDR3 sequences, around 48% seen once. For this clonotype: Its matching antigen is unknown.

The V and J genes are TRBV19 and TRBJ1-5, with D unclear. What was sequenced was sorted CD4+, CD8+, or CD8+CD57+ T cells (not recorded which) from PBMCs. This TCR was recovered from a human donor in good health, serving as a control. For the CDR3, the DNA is TGTGCCAGTAGTCCCCCCGGACCGAGCAATCAGCCCCAGCATTTT. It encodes CASSPPGPSNQPQHF.